The sequence of this T cell receptor (beta chain) was determined in a study of PD-1 blockade in mismatch repair-deficient tumors. Sequencing was performed with immunoSEQ multiplex PCR; in TCRdb, only in-frame clones are kept and a portion is missing. The sample consists of approximately 25,000 clones, about 83% of them appearing once. Mismatch repair deficiency was confirmed in all patients, by PCR or immunohistochemistry. Note on this clone: Its antigen is unidentified.

Points from the study as a whole: Tumor-resident clones, often undetectable pretreatment in blood, expanded then contracted after pembrolizumab.

The sequencing used peripheral blood, collected 12 weeks after starting pembrolizumab. The sequence was collected from an adult with mismatch repair-deficient cancer.

The CDR3 DNA reads as TGTGCCTGGGGGTCGGGAGTGAGCACAGATACGCAGTATTTT. It encodes CAWGSGVSTDTQYF. The gene calls are TRBV30 and TRBJ2-3, with a weak D call TRBD2 (6 bases). V was trimmed by 5 bases and J by 0 bases, leaving 12 bases between them. This CDR3 has 14 residues. Germline CDR1 is GTSNPN and CDR2 is SVGIG (reference sequence).